Below, 2 T cell receptor beta chains from the same sample are listed, as sequenced in a study of T cell repertoires in aging, cancer and after chemotherapy. Amplification of TCR beta used genomic DNA extracted from peripheral blood. A mixed TRB-A/B primer pool amplified rearranged TRB by multiplex touch-down PCR. Using its own MiXCR run on the multiplex PCR reads, TCRdb lists one record per CDR3 protein. The sample has over 9,000 distinct CDR3 sequences; roughly a quarter are singletons. The sample comprised blood. The receptors were gathered from a human donor in good health.

The gene calls are TRBV5-1 and TRBJ2-5; 10 nucleotides line up with TRBD1. CDR1 is SGHRS and CDR2 is YFSETQ in the germline V gene. The junction had 6 bases not matched to a gene; V was cut back by 4 bases and J by 3 bases. This CDR3 has 15 amino acids. DNA of the CDR3: TGCGCCAGCAGCAGGACGGGACAGGGGAAAGAGACCCAGTACTTC. Translated: CASSRTGQGKETQYF.

V is TRBV4-2 and J is TRBJ2-7; D may be TRBD1 (6 bases). Trimming stripped 1 base from V and 3 bases from J, with 7 bases between. The CDR3 is 13 residues long. Looked up from germline, CDR1 is LGHNA and CDR2 is YNFKEQ. The CDR3 loop reads CASSQGTVYEQYF. CDR3 nucleotides: TGTGCCAGCAGCCAAGGGACAGTCTACGAGCAGTACTTC.